This T cell receptor beta chain came from a study of early T cells in non-severe SARS-CoV-2 infection. Separate cDNA molecules each had unique molecular identifiers attached to them. A single record per CDR3 protein comes from TCRdb applying MiXCR to the 5' RACE reads. This sample has about 20,000 distinct CDR3 sequences, with about 4.9% found just once. At least ten counts were recorded for this clonotype. Antigen unknown. V shed 10 bases, J shed 4 bases, and the junction held 3 bases outside the gene matches. The CDR3 extends over 13 amino acids. CDR1 and CDR2 from the germline V gene are PRHDT and FYEKMQ (reference sequence). Findings and caveats of the study: Matches to VDJdb favored anti-spike CD8 responses and missed private and CD4 specificities.

Input material: whole blood. The J gene is TRBJ2-5, the V gene TRBV13; 13 bases match TRBD2. The clonotype originates from an adult who was a healthcare worker with PCR-confirmed SARS-CoV-2 infection or an uninfected control (not recorded which). DNA of the CDR3: TGTGCCACCAGACTAGCGGGGGGAGAGACCCAGTACTTC. Translating it yields CATRLAGGETQYF.